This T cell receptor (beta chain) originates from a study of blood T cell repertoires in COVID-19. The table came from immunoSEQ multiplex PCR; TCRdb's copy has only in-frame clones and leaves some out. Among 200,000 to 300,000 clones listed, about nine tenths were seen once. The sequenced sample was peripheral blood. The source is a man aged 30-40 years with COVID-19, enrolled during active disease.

CDR3 sequence reads: CASSRGQAQETQYF. Written as DNA, the CDR3 is TGTGCCAGCAGTCGAGGGCAGGCCCAAGAGACCCAGTACTTC. The rearrangement uses TRBV6-5 and TRBJ2-5, with D tentatively TRBD2 (5 bases). This CDR3 is built from 14 residues. CDR1 is MNHEY and CDR2 is SVGAGI in the germline V gene. V lost 5 bases to trimming and J lost 1 base, with 11 bases between them.